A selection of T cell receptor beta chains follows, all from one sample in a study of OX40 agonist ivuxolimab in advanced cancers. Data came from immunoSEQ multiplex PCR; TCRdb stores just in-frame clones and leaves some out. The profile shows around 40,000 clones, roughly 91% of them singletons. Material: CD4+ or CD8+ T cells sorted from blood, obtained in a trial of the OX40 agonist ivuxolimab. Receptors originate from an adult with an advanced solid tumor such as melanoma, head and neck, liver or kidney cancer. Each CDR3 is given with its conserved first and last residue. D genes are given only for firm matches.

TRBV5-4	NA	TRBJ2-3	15	TGTGCCAGCAGCCTGGGGCAGGGTTCCACAGATACGCAGTATTTT	CASSLGQGSTDTQYF
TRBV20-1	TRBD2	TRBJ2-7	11	TGCAGTGCCGCATGGGGGGGCGAGCAGTACTTC	CSAAWGGEQYF
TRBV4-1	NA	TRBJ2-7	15	TGCGCCAGCAGCGAGCCGGGCCAGGGCATCGACGAGCAGTACTTC	CASSEPGQGIDEQYF
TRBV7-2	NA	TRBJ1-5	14	TGTGCCAGCAGCTTAGATAGGAGGCATCAGCCCCAGCATTTT	CASSLDRRHQPQHF
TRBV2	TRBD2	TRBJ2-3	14	TGTGCCAGCAGGACGGGACTAGCCACAGATACGCAGTATTTT	CASRTGLATDTQYF
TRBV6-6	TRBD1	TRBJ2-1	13	TGTGCCAGCAGTTACCAACAGGGGCCTGAGCAGTTCTTC	CASSYQQGPEQFF
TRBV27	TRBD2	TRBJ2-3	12	TGTGCCAGCAGAACTAGCGCAGATACGCAGTATTTT	CASRTSADTQYF
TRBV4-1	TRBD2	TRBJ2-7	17	TGCGCCAGCAGCCCCCTTGGACTAGCGGGATCCTCCTACGAGCAGTACTTC	CASSPLGLAGSSYEQYF
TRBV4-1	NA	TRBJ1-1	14	TGCGCCAGCAGCCATCCCGGGGAAGGCCCTGAAGCTTTCTTT	CASSHPGEGPEAFF
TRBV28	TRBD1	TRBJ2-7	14	TGTGCCAGCAGTGCGCCCTACAGGGGTGGGGAGCAGTACTTC	CASSAPYRGGEQYF
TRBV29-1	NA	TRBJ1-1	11	TGCAGCGTTGAGCTTGTCGCTGAAGCTTTCTTT	CSVELVAEAFF
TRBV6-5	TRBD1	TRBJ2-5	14	TGTGCCAGCAGTTATACAGGGGACCAAGAGACCCAGTACTTC	CASSYTGDQETQYF
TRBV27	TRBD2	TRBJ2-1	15	TGTGCCAGCATTCTCCAGACGGGAGGGTGGAATGAGCAGTTCTTC	CASILQTGGWNEQFF